The present TCR beta chain was sequenced within a study of beta chain features in type 1 diabetes. Study-wide results and caveats: Within patients, naive, central memory and Treg TCRB repertoires seemed more similar than within healthy donors.

V was cut by 6 bases and J by 1 base, with 13 bases left in between. The CDR3 is 14 residues long. The V gene's germline CDR1 is SGDLS and CDR2 YYNGEE. This clone appeared a few times. The target antigen is unknown. The investigators reverse transcribed all of the isolated RNA, so they sequenced expressed TCRB transcripts. Only in-frame clones appear in the TCRdb table, and some are missing; sequencing was by immunoSEQ multiplex PCR. Of hundreds of thousands of clones listed, around a sixth are singletons. Based on CD45RO/CCR7/CD25/CD127/CD95/CD27, CD4+ regulatory, stem cell-like memory, naive and central memory cells were sorted.

The V and J genes are TRBV9 and TRBJ1-1, with D possibly TRBD1 on 5 matching bases. The sequenced material came from naive CD4+ T cells from blood. The TCR sequence derives from a man between 18 and 29 years old in good health. Written as DNA, the CDR3 is TGTGCCAGCAATTCGGCAGGGACGAACACTGAAGCTTTCTTT. It translates to CASNSAGTNTEAFF.